The next 14 T cell receptor beta chains were all read from a single sample in a study of T cell changes during pregnancy in multiple sclerosis. Here immunoSEQ multiplex PCR was the method, and the copy in TCRdb shows in-frame clones only, minus some. The sample consists of about 57,000 clones, more than 80% of them appearing once. The specimen was CD4+ T cells from peripheral blood mononuclear cells, collected before pregnancy. These receptors were collected from a female donor with multiple sclerosis, enrolled in a pregnancy study.

V gene TRBV10-1 combines with J gene TRBJ2-1, with a tentative D call TRBD2 (6 bases). In germline, CDR1 is WNHNN, CDR2 SYGVQD (reference sequence). The CDR3 has 14 amino acids. The V end was cut by 4 bases, the J end by 6 bases, with 13 bases between. The CDR3 DNA sequence: TGCGCCAGCAGTGGCGGGATGGTGAGCAATGAGCAGTTCTTC. Translation: CASSGGMVSNEQFF.

The V and J genes are TRBV27 and TRBJ1-1; 12 bases are a match to TRBD1. The germline gives CDR1 MNHEY, CDR2 SMNVEV (reference sequence). V lost 5 bases to trimming and J lost 12 bases; unmatched junction nucleotides: 10. This CDR3 is 14 amino acids long. The CDR3 DNA reads TGTGCCAGCAGTCCCGGGACAGGGGGCGCGTGTCCTTTCTTT. Amino acids: CASSPGTGGACPFF.

The chain employs TRBV6-5 and TRBJ1-1, with 7 bases lining up with TRBD1. Per the germline V gene, CDR1 is MNHEY and CDR2 is SVGAGI. The junction had 6 bases not matched to a gene; V was cut back by 6 bases and J by 8 bases. The CDR3 length is 12 residues. CDR3 region: CASSSDRVEAFF. In nucleotides, the CDR3 is TGTGCCAGCAGCAGTGACAGGGTCGAAGCTTTCTTT.

The chain carries TRBV6-1 and TRBJ2-5; the match to TRBD2 covers 9 bases. The germline gives CDR1 MNHNS, CDR2 SASEGT. This CDR3 region has 14 residues. The junction had 8 bases not matched to a gene; V was cut back by 7 bases and J by 5 bases. The CDR3 is CASNRREGAETQYF. The CDR3 DNA is TGTGCCAGCAACCGGCGGGAGGGCGCCGAGACCCAGTACTTC.

The chain couples TRBV28 to TRBJ2-7, with 8 bases aligning to TRBD1. V was pared by 3 bases and J by 0 bases, with 1 base of the junction left unmatched. The CDR3 spans 14 residues. Germline CDR1 and CDR2: MDHEN and SYDVKM. The chain's CDR3 is CASSFGTGSYEQYF. CDR3 sequence (DNA): TGTGCCAGCAGTTTTGGGACAGGCTCCTACGAGCAGTACTTC.

The chain couples TRBV21-1 to TRBJ2-7; TRBD1, as called in the table, went unchecked against the DNA. TRBV21-1 is a documented pseudogene. The CDR3 covers 16 residues. The CDR3 DNA reads TGTGCCAGCAGCAAGGGTCAGGGAAAAAGCTCCTACGAGCAGTACTTC. Translating it yields CASSKGQGKSSYEQYF.

The chain combines TRBV19 with TRBJ1-1, with 7 positions matching TRBD1. The germline CDR1 and CDR2 sequences are LNHDA and SQIVND (reference sequence). V was clipped by 6 bases and J by 2 bases; unmatched bases: 9. This CDR3 spans 15 amino acids. CDR3 nucleotides: TGTGCCAGTAGCCTTATACCAGGGGGAAACACTGAAGCTTTCTTT. Protein sequence: CASSLIPGGNTEAFF. Filled out from reference TRBV19 and TRBJ1-1, the complete variable domain reads DGGITQSPKYLFRKEGQNVTLSCEQNLNHDAMYWYRQDPGQGLRLIYYSQIVNDFQKGDIAEGYSVSREKKESFPLTVTSAQKNPTAFYLCASSLIPGGNTEAFFGQGTRLTVV.

V is TRBV19 and J is TRBJ2-7; 7 bases fit TRBD1. Germline trimming cut 9 bases from V and 2 bases from J; bases unmatched to any gene: 7. Germline V gene sequence: CDR1 LNHDA, CDR2 SQIVND (reference sequence). The CDR3 covers 13 residues. In DNA, the CDR3 is TGTGCCAGCCGAGACAGGGACGCCTACGAGCAGTACTTC. Translation gives CASRDRDAYEQYF.

The chain combines TRBV7-6 with TRBJ2-7, with TRBD2 matching 12 bases. The CDR3 length is 19 residues. J lost 2 bases, V lost 5 bases, and 16 bases had no gene match. Germline CDR1 is SGHVS and CDR2 is FNYEAQ. Here the CDR3 reads CASSLNGLAGTPGPYEQYF. CDR3 DNA: TGTGCCAGCAGCCTGAACGGACTAGCGGGAACCCCAGGACCCTACGAGCAGTACTTC.

A word on this clone: The same CDR3 can be traced to other DNA sequences in this sample. The V and J genes are TRBV7-2 and TRBJ2-3; possibly TRBD2 for D (6 bases). This CDR3 comprises 14 residues. In germline, CDR1 is SGHTA, CDR2 FQGNSA. V lost 5 bases and J 4 bases, leaving 13 bases between the germline ends. In DNA form, the CDR3 reads TGTGCCAGCAGCCTGGTAGCGGTGGCAGATACGCAGTATTTT. It translates to CASSLVAVADTQYF.

V is TRBV6-5 and J is TRBJ2-2, with D perhaps matching TRBD1 (6 bases). Germline V gives CDR1 MNHEY, CDR2 SVGAGI. Trimming took off 6 bases at V and 6 bases at J, with 11 bases between the two ends. The CDR3 is made up of 13 amino acids. For the CDR3, the DNA is TGTGCCAGCAGGCGACAGGAGTCCGGGGAGCTGTTTTTT. It codes for CASRRQESGELFF.

The chain joins TRBV27 to TRBJ1-1, with TRBD1 as a possible D gene (5 bases). The germline V gene has CDR1 MNHEY and CDR2 SMNVEV (reference sequence). The CDR3 runs to 17 residues. V was cut by 2 bases and J by 0 bases, with 16 bases left in between. The DNA of the CDR3 is TGTGCCAGCAGTTTAAATAGATGGCCAGGGATGAACACTGAAGCTTTCTTT. Encoded protein: CASSLNRWPGMNTEAFF.

V is TRBV5-8 and J is TRBJ1-1, with unresolved D. Germline V gene data show CDR1 as SGHTS and CDR2 as YDEGEE. V lost 4 bases, J lost 0 bases, and 13 bases lay in between. The CDR3 consists of 15 residues. In DNA, the CDR3 is TGTGCCAGCAGCCAAAGAAGAGTGATGAACACTGAAGCTTTCTTT. Translating gives CASSQRRVMNTEAFF. Complete variable domain (other parts from reference TRBV5-8 and TRBJ1-1): EAGVTQSPTHLIKTRGQQATLRCSPISGHTSVYWYQQALGLGLQFLLWYDEGEERNRGNFPPRFSGRQFPNYSSELNVNALELEDSALYLCASSQRRVMNTEAFFGQGTRLTVV.

The CDR3 loop is CASRGQGRGTYGYTF. For the CDR3, the DNA is TGTGCCAGCAGGGGACAGGGGAGAGGAACCTATGGCTACACCTTC. The chain is built from TRBV9 and TRBJ1-2, with TRBD1 identical over 10 bases. Trimming took 5 bases from V and 4 from J; bases not matched to a gene: 8. The CDR3 consists of 15 residues. Germline V gene sequence: CDR1 SGDLS, CDR2 YYNGEE.